This entry describes one T cell receptor (beta chain). This clonotype has only a few counts. Its antigen remains undetermined. It has no much larger one-base neighbor in the sample; base qualities were not kept. The data are from a study of identical twins (dated by TCRdb to the mid-2010s). Background for the entire study: To test whether fetal clonotypes persist, the study used deep sequencing on TCR alpha and beta repertoires from monozygotic twins, unrelated adults of various ages, and cord blood. To rule out contamination, the twin experiments were replicated at different times with different library preparation protocols. Results the study describes overall, beyond this receptor: Conclusions relied on cross-sectional statistical analysis, since the same donors could not be followed over many years. The excess sharing between twins in beta out-of-frame sequences was weaker because fewer shared sequences reduced the signal-to-noise ratio. In monozygotic twins, out-of-frame TCR alpha sharing was systematically underestimated by recombination models, although the models agreed with sharing between unrelated individuals. Fewer insertions were carried by abundant cord blood beta clonotypes, a similar but weaker trend appeared in young adult naive repertoires, and no such trend appeared in memory repertoires. Zero-insertion analyses could be partly confounded by invariant T cells such as MAIT and iNKT, although diverse VJ usage argued against such confounding for most clonotypes. Compared with coincidental sharing between unrelated individuals, out-of-frame TCR alpha sequences shared between twins showed an excess of sequences with low generation probability.

V and J are trimmed by 2 bases and 0 bases, and the gene matches miss 8 bases of the junction. The CDR3 starts with the cysteine, ends with the phenylalanine, and has 18 residues. The read is trimmed to its CDR3 DNA, 54 bases read in frame from base 1. Via the germline V gene, CDR1 is SGHTA and CDR2 FQGNSA. Preparation of the library involved 5' RACE. Instrument on record: Illumina HiSeq 2000. Template switching introduced a universal primer binding site; the final cDNA contained a unique molecular identifier, enabling accurate counting of TCR cDNA molecules. Specific primers in the conserved constant-segment region were used to synthesize first-strand cDNA for the TCR alpha and beta chains. Each cDNA library was double barcoded, with a SMART-Mk sample barcode plus Illumina barcodes, to control for contamination. TruSeq adapter sequences, together with Illumina sample barcodes, were added in two successive PCR steps. The Illumina HiSeq platform was used with custom primers to sequence TCR alpha and beta cDNA libraries. The original pipeline was this. Raw reads were processed with MiGEC to extract unique molecular identifiers, and MiXCR was used to determine CDR3 positions. For each individual, recombination models were inferred using an EM algorithm with the repgenHMM and IGoR tools. The analysis of shared clonotypes was done with the tcR package in R, with sharing normalized by the product of cloneset sizes. To study raw recombination free of thymic and clonal selection effects, out-of-frame nonproductive sequences were analyzed. TCRdb cleaned the public reads at Q25 with fastp, built clones with MiXCR and kept in-frame beta chains. Every distinct CDR3 protein forms one entry, paired with its most common genes and DNA. The V and J calls reflect TCRdb's pipeline rather than the authors' work. A total of some 1,600,000 distinct CDR3 sequences appear in this sample, roughly a third of them only once. About 0.27% of the sample belongs to the ten largest clones.

Every donor was a healthy Caucasian. Sequencing was done on a sample of cord blood. In this chain, TRBV7-2 is recombined with TRBJ2-3, with TRBD2 matching 10 junction bases. The receptor was isolated from a newborn girl in good health. The CDR3 region: CASSLLGLAFASTDTQYF. The nucleotide sequence is given as TGTGCCAGCAGCTTACTGGGACTAGCGTTTGCTAGCACAGATACGCAGTATTTT.